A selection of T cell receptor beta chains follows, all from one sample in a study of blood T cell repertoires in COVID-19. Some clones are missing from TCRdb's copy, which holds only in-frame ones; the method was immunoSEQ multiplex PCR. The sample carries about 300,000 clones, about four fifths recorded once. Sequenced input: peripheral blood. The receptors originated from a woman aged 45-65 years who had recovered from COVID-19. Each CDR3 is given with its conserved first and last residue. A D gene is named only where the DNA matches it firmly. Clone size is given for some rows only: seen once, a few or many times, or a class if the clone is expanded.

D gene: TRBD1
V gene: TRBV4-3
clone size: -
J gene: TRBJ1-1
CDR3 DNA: TGCGCCAGCAGCCAAGATGGGGTTGGGACAGGGACTATGAACACTGAAGCTTTCTTT
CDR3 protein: CASSQDGVGTGTMNTEAFF

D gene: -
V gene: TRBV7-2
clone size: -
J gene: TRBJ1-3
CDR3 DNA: TGTGCCAGCAGCTTACAGATTTCCTCTGGAAACACCATATATTTT
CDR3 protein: CASSLQISSGNTIYF

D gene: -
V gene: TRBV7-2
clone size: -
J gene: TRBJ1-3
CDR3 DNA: TGTGCCAGCAGCCCCCGGGCTCGGGGGAGCGGAAACACCATATATTTT
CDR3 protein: CASSPRARGSGNTIYF

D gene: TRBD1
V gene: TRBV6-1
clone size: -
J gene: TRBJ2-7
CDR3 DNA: TGTGCCAGCAGTGAGTCCTGGACAGGGGACAAGCAGTACTTC
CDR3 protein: CASSESWTGDKQYF

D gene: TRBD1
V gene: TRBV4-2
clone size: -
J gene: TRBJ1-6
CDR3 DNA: TGTGCCAGCAGCCAAGATATTACAGGGGGCGATTCACCCCTCCACTTT
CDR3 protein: CASSQDITGGDSPLHF

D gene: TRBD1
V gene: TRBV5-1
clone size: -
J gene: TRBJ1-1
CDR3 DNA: TGCGCCAGCAGTGCTAGGACAGGGAACACTGAAGCTTTCTTT
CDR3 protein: CASSARTGNTEAFF

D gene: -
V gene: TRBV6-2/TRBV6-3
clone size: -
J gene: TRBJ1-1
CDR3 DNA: TGTGCCAGCAGTGCGATGGACAGAGCCACTGAAGCTTTCTTT
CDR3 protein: CASSAMDRATEAFF

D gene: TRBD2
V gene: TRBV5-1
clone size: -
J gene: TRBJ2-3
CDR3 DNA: TGCGCCAGCAGCTTGGCAACTAGCGGGGGCACAGATACGCAGTATTTT
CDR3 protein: CASSLATSGGTDTQYF

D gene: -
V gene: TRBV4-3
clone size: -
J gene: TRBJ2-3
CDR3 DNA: TGCGCCAGCAGCCTCCAAGCCAGGACAGACACTAGCACAGATACGCAGTATTTT
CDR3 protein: CASSLQARTDTSTDTQYF

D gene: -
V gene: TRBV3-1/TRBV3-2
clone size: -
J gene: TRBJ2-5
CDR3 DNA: TGTGCCAGCAGCCAAGCAGGTCAAGAGACCCAGTACTTC
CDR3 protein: CASSQAGQETQYF

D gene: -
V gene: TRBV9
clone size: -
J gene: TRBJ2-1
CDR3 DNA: TGTGCCAGCAGCCCCCAGACTATCAATGAGCAGTTCTTC
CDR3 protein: CASSPQTINEQFF

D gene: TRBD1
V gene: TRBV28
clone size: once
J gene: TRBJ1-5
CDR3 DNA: TGTGCCAGCAGAACTGACAGGGGCCAAAGACAGCCCCAGCATTTT
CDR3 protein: CASRTDRGQRQPQHF

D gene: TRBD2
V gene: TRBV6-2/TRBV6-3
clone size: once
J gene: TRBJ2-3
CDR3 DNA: TGTGCCAGCAGTTCCGGGGGGACGAATTCAAGGCAGTATTTT
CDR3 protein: CASSSGGTNSRQYF

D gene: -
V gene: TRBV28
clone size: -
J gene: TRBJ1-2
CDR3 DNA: TGTGCCAGCAGTTTAGCCCGCGCGGCATCCTATGGCTACACCTTC
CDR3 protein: CASSLARAASYGYTF

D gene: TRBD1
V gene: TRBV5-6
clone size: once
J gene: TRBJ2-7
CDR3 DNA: TGTGCCAGCAGCTCCCGGGACAGGGGGCGCGAGCAGTACTTC
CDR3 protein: CASSSRDRGREQYF

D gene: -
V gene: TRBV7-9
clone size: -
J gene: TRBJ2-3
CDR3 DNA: TGTGCCAGCAGCTTAACTGACGGGCCCTGGGGAGGTACAGATACGCAGTATTTT
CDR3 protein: CASSLTDGPWGGTDTQYF

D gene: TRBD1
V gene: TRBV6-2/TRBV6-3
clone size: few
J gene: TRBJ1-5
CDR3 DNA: TGTGCCAGCAGTTACGCGAGGCTCTCCGGGACAGGGAATACTCAGCCCCAGCATTTT
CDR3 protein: CASSYARLSGTGNTQPQHF

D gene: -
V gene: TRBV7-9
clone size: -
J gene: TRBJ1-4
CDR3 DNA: TGTGCCAGCAGCTTAAACCAGGTTAATGAAAAACTGTTTTTT
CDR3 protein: CASSLNQVNEKLFF

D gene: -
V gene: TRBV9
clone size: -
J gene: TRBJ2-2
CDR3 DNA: TGTGCCAGCAGCCAAAATTCCATCGGGGAGCTGTTTTTT
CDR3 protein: CASSQNSIGELFF

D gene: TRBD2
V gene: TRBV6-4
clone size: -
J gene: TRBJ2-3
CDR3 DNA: TGTGCCAGCAGTGACGCCCCTAGCGGGAGGGCCGGCACAGATACGCAGTATTTT
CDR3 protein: CASSDAPSGRAGTDTQYF

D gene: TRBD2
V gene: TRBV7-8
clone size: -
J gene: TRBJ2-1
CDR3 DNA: TGTGCCAGCAGCCGACTAGCGGGAGGGTCCTACAATGAGCAGTTCTTC
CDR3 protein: CASSRLAGGSYNEQFF

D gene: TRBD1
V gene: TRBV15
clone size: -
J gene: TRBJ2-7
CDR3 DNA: TGTGCCACCAGCAGAGATGCTGCTACAGGGGGCTACGAGCAGTACTTC
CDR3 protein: CATSRDAATGGYEQYF

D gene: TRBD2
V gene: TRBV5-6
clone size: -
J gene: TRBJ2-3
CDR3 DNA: TGTGCCAGCAGCTTGTGGAAGGCTAGCGGACCGGGAGATACGCAGTATTTT
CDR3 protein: CASSLWKASGPGDTQYF

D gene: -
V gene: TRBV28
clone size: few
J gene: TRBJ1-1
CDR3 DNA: TGTGCCAGCTCCCTTGGAGGGGTGGGGACTGAAGCTTTCTTT
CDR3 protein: CASSLGGVGTEAFF

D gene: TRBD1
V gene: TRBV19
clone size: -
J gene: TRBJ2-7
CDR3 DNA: TGTGCCAGTAGCTCTGCCCGGGCCGTCCGGGACAGGGAGGGATTGGAGCAGTACTTC
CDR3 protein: CASSSARAVRDREGLEQYF

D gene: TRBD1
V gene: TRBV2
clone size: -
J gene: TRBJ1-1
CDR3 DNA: TGTGCCAGCAGAAAAGACAGGGGGCAAACTGAAGCTTTCTTT
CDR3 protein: CASRKDRGQTEAFF

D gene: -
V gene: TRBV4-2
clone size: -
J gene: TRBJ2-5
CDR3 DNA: TGTGCCAGCAGCCCCAATGTGGGCTCTCGTAACCAGTACTTC
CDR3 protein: CASSPNVGSRNQYF

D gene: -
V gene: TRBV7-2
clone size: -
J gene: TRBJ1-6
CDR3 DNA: TGTGCCAGCAGCCCTAGAGTCCGAAACGCCGGCAATAATTCACCCCTCCACTTT
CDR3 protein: CASSPRVRNAGNNSPLHF

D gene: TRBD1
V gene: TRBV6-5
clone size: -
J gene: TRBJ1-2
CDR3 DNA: TGTGCCAGCAGTTATACTGGGACAGGGTATGGCTACACCTTC
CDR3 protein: CASSYTGTGYGYTF

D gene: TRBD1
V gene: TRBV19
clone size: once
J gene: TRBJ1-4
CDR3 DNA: TGTGCCAGCCGATTGGGGACAGCCAATCGGGCTAATGAAAAACTGTTTTTT
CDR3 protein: CASRLGTANRANEKLFF

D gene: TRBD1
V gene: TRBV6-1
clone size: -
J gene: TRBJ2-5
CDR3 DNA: TGTGCCAGCAGTGAAGCACACAGGGGGAGCATCCAAGAGACCCAGTACTTC
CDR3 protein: CASSEAHRGSIQETQYF

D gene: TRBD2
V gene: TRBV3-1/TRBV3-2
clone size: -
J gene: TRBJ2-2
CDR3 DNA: TGTGCCAGCAGCAAAAAGTTAGGGACTAGCGGGAGAGGCGGCACCGGGGAGCTGTTTTTT
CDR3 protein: CASSKKLGTSGRGGTGELFF

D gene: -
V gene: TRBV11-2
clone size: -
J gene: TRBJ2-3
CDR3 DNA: TGTGCCAGCAGCCTGGGCCCCCGGCAGTATTTT
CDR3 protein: CASSLGPRQYF

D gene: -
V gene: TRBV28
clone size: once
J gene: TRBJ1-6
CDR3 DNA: TGTGCCAGCAGCACCAGGGCATCACCCCTCCACTTT
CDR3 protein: CASSTRASPLHF

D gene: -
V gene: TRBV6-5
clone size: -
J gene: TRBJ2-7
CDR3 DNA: TGTGCCACCTGGAAAGGGGGCGAGCAGTACTTC
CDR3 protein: CATWKGGEQYF

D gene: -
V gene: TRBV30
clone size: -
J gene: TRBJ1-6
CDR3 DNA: TGTGCCTGGAGTAGGTCAGGGTGGAATTCACCCCTCCACTTT
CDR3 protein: CAWSRSGWNSPLHF

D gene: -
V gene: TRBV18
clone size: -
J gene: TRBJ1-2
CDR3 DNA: TGTGCCAGCTCACCTCCGGGACAATATGGCTACACCTTC
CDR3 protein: CASSPPGQYGYTF

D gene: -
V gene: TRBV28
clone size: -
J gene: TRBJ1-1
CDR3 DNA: TGTGCCAGCAGCAAGACAGGAGCCACTGAAGCTTTCTTT
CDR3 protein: CASSKTGATEAFF

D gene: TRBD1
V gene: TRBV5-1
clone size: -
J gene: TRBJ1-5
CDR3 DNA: TGCGCCAGCAGCTTCTCTGGGACAGGGAATCAGCCCCAGCATTTT
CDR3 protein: CASSFSGTGNQPQHF

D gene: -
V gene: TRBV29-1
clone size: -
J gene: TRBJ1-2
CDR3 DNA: TGCAGCGTTGAAGGGGGGGGTTCCGGCTACACCTTC
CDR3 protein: CSVEGGGSGYTF

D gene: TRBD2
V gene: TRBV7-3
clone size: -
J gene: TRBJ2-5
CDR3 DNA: TGTGCCAGCAGCCTTCGAGGGACTAGCGGGAGGGCCTTAGAGACCCAGTACTTC
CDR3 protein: CASSLRGTSGRALETQYF

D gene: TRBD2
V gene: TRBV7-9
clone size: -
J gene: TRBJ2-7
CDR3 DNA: TGTGCCAGCAGCCTTTGGACTAGCGGGGTCAGCTCCTACGAGCAGTACTTC
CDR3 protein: CASSLWTSGVSSYEQYF

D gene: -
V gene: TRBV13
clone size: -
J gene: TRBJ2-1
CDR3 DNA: TGTGCCAGCAGCTTAAATATACTTGGCCGACAGGATGAGCAGTTCTTC
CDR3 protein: CASSLNILGRQDEQFF

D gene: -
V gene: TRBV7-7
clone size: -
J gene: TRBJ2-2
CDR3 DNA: TGTGCCAGCAGCCCGACATCGACTAGTACCGGGGAGCTGTTTTTT
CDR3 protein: CASSPTSTSTGELFF

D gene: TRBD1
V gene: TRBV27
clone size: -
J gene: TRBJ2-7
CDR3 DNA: TGTGCCAGCAGCCCAGGGGGCGCTTTCTACGAGCAGTACTTC
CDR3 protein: CASSPGGAFYEQYF

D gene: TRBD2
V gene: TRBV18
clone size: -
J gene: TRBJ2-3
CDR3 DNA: TGTGCCACTGCGGGGGTAACAGATACGCAGTATTTT
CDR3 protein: CATAGVTDTQYF

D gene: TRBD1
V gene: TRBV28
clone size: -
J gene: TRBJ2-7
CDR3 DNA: TGTGCCAGCAGTGAGGACAGGGGGCACGAGCAGTACTTC
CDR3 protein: CASSEDRGHEQYF

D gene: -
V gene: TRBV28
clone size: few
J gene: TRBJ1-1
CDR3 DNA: TGTGCCAGCAGTTTATATTACCGAGACACTGAAGCTTTCTTT
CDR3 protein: CASSLYYRDTEAFF

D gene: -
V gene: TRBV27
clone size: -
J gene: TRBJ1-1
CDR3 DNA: TGTGCCAGCAGTTTGGGGGGGAGGGAAGCTTTCTTT
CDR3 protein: CASSLGGREAFF

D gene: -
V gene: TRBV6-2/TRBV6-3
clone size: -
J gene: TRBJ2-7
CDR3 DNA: TGTGCCAGCAGTATAGACGGGACATGGGTTTACGAGCAGTACTTC
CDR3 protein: CASSIDGTWVYEQYF

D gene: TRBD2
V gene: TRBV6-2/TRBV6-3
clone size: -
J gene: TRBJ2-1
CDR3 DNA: TGTGCCAGCAGTTACCAAAGGACTAGCGGGAGCAGGAATGAGCAGTTCTTC
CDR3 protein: CASSYQRTSGSRNEQFF

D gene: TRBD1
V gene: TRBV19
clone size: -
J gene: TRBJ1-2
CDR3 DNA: TGTGCCAGTAGTGGGACAGGCTATGGCTACACCTTC
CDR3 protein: CASSGTGYGYTF

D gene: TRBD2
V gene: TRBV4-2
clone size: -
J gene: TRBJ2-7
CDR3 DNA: TGTGCCAGCAGCCAAGAAGGACTAGCGGCCTACGAGCAGTACTTC
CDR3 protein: CASSQEGLAAYEQYF

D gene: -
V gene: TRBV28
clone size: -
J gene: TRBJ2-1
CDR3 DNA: TGTGCCAGCAGTTTATTTCAGTTTGGCTATGAGCAGTTCTTC
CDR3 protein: CASSLFQFGYEQFF